This entry concerns a single TCR beta chain. Its antigen is unknown. This specimen comes from a study of cytomegalovirus exposure and HLA in healthy donors. Findings and limits, study-wide: A missense DCLRE1C variant was associated with V- and J-gene trimming of TCR beta chains in a later analysis, and an independent cohort replicated the association. According to a later analysis, most TCR beta chains associated with CMV appeared HLA-restricted.

The PCR used 60 Vbeta and 13 Jbeta primers. Repertoires were generated with immunoSEQ multiplex PCR, while TCRdb's copy carries only in-frame clones and drops some. The table lists roughly 110,000 clones, approximately 84% of them singletons. This clonotype was obtained from a man younger than 40 in good health and CMV-seronegative. The sequenced sample consisted of PBMCs.

CDR3 sequence reads: CSVRQNGNQPQHF. The CDR3 coding sequence is TGCAGCGTGCGACAAAATGGCAATCAGCCCCAGCATTTT. The V gene is TRBV29-1, the J gene TRBJ1-5, with no clear D. Trimming pared 6 bases from V and 2 bases from J, leaving 11 bases between. The CDR3 totals 13 residues. From germline, CDR1 is SQVTM and CDR2 ANQGSEA.